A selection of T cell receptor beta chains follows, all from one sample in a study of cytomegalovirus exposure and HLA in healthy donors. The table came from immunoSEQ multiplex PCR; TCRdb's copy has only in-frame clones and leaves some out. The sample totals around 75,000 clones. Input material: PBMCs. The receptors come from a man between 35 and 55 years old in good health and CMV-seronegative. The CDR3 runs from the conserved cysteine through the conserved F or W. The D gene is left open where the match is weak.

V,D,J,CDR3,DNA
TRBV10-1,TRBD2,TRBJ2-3,CASSNSGGTDTQYF,TGCGCCAGCAGTAACAGCGGGGGCACAGATACGCAGTATTTT
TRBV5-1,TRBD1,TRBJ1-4,CASSAMDRGSEKLFF,TGCGCCAGCAGCGCAATGGACAGGGGGTCTGAAAAACTGTTTTTT
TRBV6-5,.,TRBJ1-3,CASSLTDSGNTIYF,TGTGCCAGCAGTCTGACAGACTCTGGAAACACCATATATTTT
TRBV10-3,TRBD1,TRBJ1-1,CAIRTRGQGTEAFF,TGTGCCATCCGAACCAGGGGGCAAGGCACTGAAGCTTTCTTT
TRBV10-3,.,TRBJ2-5,CAISEGQQETQYF,TGTGCCATCAGTGAGGGACAGCAAGAGACCCAGTACTTC
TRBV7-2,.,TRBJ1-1,CASSLDGGAMNTEAFF,TGTGCCAGCAGCTTAGACGGTGGGGCGATGAACACTGAAGCTTTCTTT
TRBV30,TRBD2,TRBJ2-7,CAWTAQAGARGEQYF,TGTGCCTGGACGGCGCAAGCGGGGGCAAGGGGGGAGCAGTACTTC
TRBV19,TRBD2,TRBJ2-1,CASSIALAGAQPYNEQFF,TGTGCCAGTAGTATCGCTCTAGCGGGAGCACAACCCTACAATGAGCAGTTCTTC
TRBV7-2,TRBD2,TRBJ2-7,CASSLRTSGGNYEQYF,TGTGCCAGCAGCTTACGGACTAGCGGGGGAAACTACGAGCAGTACTTC
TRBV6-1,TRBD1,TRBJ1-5,CASSEAWTGDQPQHF,TGTGCCAGCAGCGAAGCTTGGACAGGGGATCAGCCCCAGCATTTT
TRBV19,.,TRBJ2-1,CASSAGLPAYNEQFF,TGTGCCAGTAGTGCGGGACTCCCCGCCTACAATGAGCAGTTCTTC
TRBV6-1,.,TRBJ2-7,CASSESAGSPYEQYF,TGTGCCAGCAGTGAATCCGCAGGTTCTCCCTACGAGCAGTACTTC
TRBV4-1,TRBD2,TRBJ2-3,CASSPRGGAIADTQYF,TGCGCCAGCAGCCCCCGCGGGGGGGCCATCGCAGATACGCAGTATTTT
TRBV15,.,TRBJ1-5,CATSRASQGEYSNQPQHF,TGTGCCACCAGCAGAGCAAGCCAGGGCGAATATAGCAATCAGCCCCAGCATTTT
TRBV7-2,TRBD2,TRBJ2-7,CASRGSGTYEQYF,TGTGCCAGCAGAGGGAGCGGGACCTACGAGCAGTACTTC
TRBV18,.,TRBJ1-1,CASSPTPRNTEAFF,TGTGCCAGCTCACCAACCCCCAGGAACACTGAAGCTTTCTTT
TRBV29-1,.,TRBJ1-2,CSVAPAGGYTF,TGCAGCGTCGCCCCGGCGGGTGGCTACACCTTC
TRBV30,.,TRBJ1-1,CAWSVLGGIAEAFF,TGTGCCTGGAGTGTTTTAGGGGGTATCGCTGAAGCTTTCTTT
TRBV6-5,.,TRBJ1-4,CASSYSGTNNEKLFF,TGTGCCAGCAGTTACTCCGGGACAAATAATGAAAAACTGTTTTTT
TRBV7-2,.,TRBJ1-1,CASSHPTNTEAFF,TGTGCCAGCAGCCATCCTACTAACACTGAAGCTTTCTTT
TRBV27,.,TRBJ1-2,CASSPRPGGYGYTF,TGTGCCAGCAGTCCTCGCCCAGGAGGGTATGGCTACACCTTC
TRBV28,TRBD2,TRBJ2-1,CASRKEASGYNEQFF,TGTGCCAGCCGGAAAGAAGCTAGCGGCTACAATGAGCAGTTCTTC